The clone carrying this T cell receptor beta chain was counted between two and nine times. Its antigen is undetermined. Unique molecular identifiers were incorporated during preparation of the TCRbeta library. TCRdb itself ran the PCR reads through MiXCR, one entry per CDR3 protein. The table lists some 830,000 distinct CDR3 sequences, roughly 15% of them singletons. Germline V lookup: CDR1 DFQATT, CDR2 SNEGSKA (reference sequence). The CDR3 extends over 13 amino acids. The V end was cut by 0 bases, the J end by 7 bases, with 9 bases between. This entry comes from a study of T-cell reconstitution after alpha-beta-depleted transplantation in children. Study-level points and caveats: The study reportedly traced alpha-beta T cells about two months after transplant to several hundred expanded graft clones. A year had passed since transplant, and T-cell counts and diversity by then came mostly from newly produced T cells.

Source: PBMCs, mostly from graft donor cells, taken 360 days after TCRalphabeta/CD19-depleted stem cell transplant. The receptor's source is a male patient younger than 18 who had a stem cell transplant for acute lymphoblastic leukemia, so the T cells may come from the graft donor. The rearrangement joins TRBV20-1 to TRBJ2-2; no reliable D call. In DNA form, the CDR3 reads TGCAGTGCTAGAGAGGCCCGGGTCGGGGAGCTGTTTTTT. It translates to CSAREARVGELFF.